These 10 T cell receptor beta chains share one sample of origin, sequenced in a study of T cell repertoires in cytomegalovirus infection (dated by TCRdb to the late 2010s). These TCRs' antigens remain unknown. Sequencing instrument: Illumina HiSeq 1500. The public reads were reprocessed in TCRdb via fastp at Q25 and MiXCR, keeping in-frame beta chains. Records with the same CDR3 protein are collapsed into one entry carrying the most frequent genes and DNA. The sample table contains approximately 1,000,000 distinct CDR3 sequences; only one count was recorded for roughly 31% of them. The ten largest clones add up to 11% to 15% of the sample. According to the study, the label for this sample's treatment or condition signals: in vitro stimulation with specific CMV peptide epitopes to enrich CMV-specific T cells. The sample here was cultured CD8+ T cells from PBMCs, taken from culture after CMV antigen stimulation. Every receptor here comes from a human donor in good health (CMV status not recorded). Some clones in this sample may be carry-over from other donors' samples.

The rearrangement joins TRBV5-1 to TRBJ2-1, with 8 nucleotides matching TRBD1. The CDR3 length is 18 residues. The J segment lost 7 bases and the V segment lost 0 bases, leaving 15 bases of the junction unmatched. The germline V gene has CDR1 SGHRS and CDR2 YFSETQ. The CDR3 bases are TGCGCCAGCAGCTTGGCAGACTCGCAGGGGGCAGTCATGAATGAGCAGTTCTTC. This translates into CASSLADSQGAVMNEQFF.

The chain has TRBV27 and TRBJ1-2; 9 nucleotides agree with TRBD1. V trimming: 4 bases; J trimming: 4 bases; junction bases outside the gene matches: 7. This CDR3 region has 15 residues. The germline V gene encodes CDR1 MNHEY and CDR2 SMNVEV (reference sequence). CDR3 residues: CASSSRQGEIYGYTF. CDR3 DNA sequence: TGTGCCAGCAGTTCCAGACAGGGGGAAATCTATGGCTACACCTTC.

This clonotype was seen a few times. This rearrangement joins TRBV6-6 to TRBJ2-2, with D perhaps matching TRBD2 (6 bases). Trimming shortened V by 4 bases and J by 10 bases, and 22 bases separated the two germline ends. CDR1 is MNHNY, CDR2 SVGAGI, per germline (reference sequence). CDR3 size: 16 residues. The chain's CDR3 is CASSSPGLLREEELFF. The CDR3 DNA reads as TGTGCCAGCAGTTCTCCGGGACTTCTACGGGAAGAGGAGCTGTTTTTT.

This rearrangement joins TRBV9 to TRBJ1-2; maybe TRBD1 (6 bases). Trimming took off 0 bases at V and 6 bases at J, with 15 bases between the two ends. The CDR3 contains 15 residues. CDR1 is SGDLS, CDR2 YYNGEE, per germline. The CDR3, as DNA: TGTGCCAGCAGCGTAGGTTCCCGAGGGGGACATGGCTACACCTTC. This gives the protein CASSVGSRGGHGYTF. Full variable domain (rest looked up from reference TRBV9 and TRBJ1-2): DSGVTQTPKHLITATGQRVTLRCSPRSGDLSVYWYQQSLDQGLQFLIQYYNGEERAKGNILERFSAQQFPDLHSELNLSSLELGDSALYFCASSVGSRGGHGYTFGSGTRLTVV.

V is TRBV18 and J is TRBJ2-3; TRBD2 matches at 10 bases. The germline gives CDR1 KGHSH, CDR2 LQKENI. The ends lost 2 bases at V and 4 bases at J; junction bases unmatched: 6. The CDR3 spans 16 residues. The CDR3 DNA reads TGTGCCAGCTCACCAAAAGCGGGGGGGCGCGCAGATACGCAGTATTTT. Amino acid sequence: CASSPKAGGRADTQYF.

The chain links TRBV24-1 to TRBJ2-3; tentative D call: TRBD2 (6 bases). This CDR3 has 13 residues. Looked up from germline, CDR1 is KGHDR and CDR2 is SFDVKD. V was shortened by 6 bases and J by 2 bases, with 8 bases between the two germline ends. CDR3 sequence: CATSQDYTDTQYF. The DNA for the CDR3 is TGTGCCACCAGTCAGGACTACACAGATACGCAGTATTTT.

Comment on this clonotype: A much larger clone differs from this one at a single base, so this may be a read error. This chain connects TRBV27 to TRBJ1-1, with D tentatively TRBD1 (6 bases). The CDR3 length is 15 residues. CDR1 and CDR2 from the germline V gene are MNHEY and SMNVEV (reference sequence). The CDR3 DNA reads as TGTGCCAACAGTTCGGGACAAAACAGGCACACTGAAGCTTTCTTT. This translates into CANSSGQNRHTEAFF.

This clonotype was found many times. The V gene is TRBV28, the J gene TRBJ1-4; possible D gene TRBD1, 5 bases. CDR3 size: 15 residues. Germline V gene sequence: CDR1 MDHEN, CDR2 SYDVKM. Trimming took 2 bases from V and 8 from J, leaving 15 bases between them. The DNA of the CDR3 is TGTGCCAGCAGTTTAATGGGGCAGGAAAGGGAAAAACTGTTTTTT. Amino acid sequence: CASSLMGQEREKLFF.

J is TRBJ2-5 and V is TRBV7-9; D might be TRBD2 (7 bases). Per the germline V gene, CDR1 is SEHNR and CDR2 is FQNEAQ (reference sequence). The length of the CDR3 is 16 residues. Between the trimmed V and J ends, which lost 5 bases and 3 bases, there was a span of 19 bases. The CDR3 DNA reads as TGTGCCAGCAGCGGTTCTGCGGGGGCAAGGAAAGAGACCCAGTACTTC. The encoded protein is CASSGSAGARKETQYF.

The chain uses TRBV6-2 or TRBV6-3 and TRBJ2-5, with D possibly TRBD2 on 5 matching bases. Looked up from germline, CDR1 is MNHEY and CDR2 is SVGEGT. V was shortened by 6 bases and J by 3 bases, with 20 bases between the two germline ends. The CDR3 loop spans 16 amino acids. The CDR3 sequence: CASSVDTSPDEETQYF. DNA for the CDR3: TGTGCCAGCAGCGTCGATACTAGTCCGGATGAAGAGACCCAGTACTTC.